This T cell receptor (beta chain) was captured in a study of CD8+ T cells in alopecia areata. Documented treatment: oral pan-JAK inhibitor, 5-10 mg twice daily. Germline V lookup: CDR1 SQVTM, CDR2 ANQGSEA. Trimming took 7 bases from V and 2 from J, leaving 18 bases between them. CDR3 length equals 14 residues. TCR sequencing used cDNA made by reverse transcription of extracted RNA. Here immunoSEQ multiplex PCR was the method, and the copy in TCRdb shows in-frame clones only, minus some. The table has approximately 200,000 clones, 60% to 70% seen once; the top ten hold around 3.2%. The sequencing here drew on CD4+ T cells sorted from blood, taken at week 4, from a patient treated with tofacitinib. This TCR was sampled from a human donor with alopecia areata. The gene calls are TRBV29-1 and TRBJ2-7; D may be TRBD1 (6 bases). The CDR3 loop is CSAIDTGSTYEQYF. Here the CDR3 DNA reads TGCAGCGCCATAGACACAGGGTCCACCTACGAGCAGTACTTC.